One T cell receptor beta chain is described in this entry. Repertoires were generated with immunoSEQ multiplex PCR, while TCRdb's copy carries only in-frame clones and drops some. This table has roughly 240,000 clones, approximately 84% appearing once. V trimming: 3 bases; J trimming: 7 bases; junction bases outside the gene matches: 7. The CDR3 loop spans 14 amino acids. The germline V gene has CDR1 DFQATT and CDR2 SNEGSKA (reference sequence). This sample is drawn from a study of blood T cell repertoires in COVID-19. The sample consisted of peripheral blood. V usage is TRBV20-1 and J usage is TRBJ1-4; 8 nucleotides agree with TRBD1. The receptor's source is a woman of 80 years or more with acute or convalescent COVID-19. The CDR3 DNA follows: TGCAGTGCTAGTCAGGGGGCCGGGAGTGAAAAACTGTTTTTT. It codes for CSASQGAGSEKLFF.